Each of the 23 T cell receptor beta chains below was sequenced from the same sample in a study of blood T cells in healthy people across ages. Primers used in a second PCR of roughly 7 to 11 cycles were a sample-barcoded 5' primer and a J-beta primer mix. Each CDR3 protein gets one entry after TCRdb re-called the 5' RACE reads with MiXCR. In the table there are 650,000 to 800,000 distinct CDR3 sequences, 40% to 65% of which are singletons. Input material: blood. These TCRs come from a woman of 80 years or more in good health.

This clonotype has only one observation. Just one base apart from a much larger clone, this may be a read error. CDR3 in DNA: TGTGCCAGCAGCGGCAACGGGGCTAGCGGGGCCAATGAGCAGTTCTTC. It specifies CASSGNGASGANEQFF. This chain joins TRBV9 and TRBJ2-1; 9 nucleotides line up with TRBD2. This CDR3 is 16 amino acids long. Germline CDR1 and CDR2: SGDLS and YYNGEE. V lost 3 bases to trimming and J lost 6 bases; unmatched junction nucleotides: 10.

This chain uses TRBV27 with TRBJ2-4; 7 bases are a match to TRBD2. The last part of the DNA fits TRBJ2-7 better; the J call may be wrong. Germline V gene lookup returns CDR1 MNHEY and CDR2 SMNVEV (reference sequence). This CDR3 is 18 amino acids long. The CDR3 coding sequence is TGTGCCAGCAGTTTTTGGGGGGGGGTTGGCGGGATTTTGAACGAGCAGTACTTC. This encodes CASSFWGGVGGILNEQYF.

The CDR3 DNA sequence: TGTGCCATAGCGGGGTACGGGAAGGAAGCTTTCTTT. It translates to CAIAGYGKEAFF. The chain has TRBV2 and TRBJ1-1; no definite D call. V dropped 10 bases and J dropped 8 bases, with 17 bases sitting between them. Germline assignment: CDR1 SNHLY and CDR2 FYNNEI. The CDR3 is 12 amino acids.

This clonotype has ten or more counts. The chain is built from TRBV28 and TRBJ2-3; D unclear. Germline V gene data show CDR1 as MDHEN and CDR2 as SYDVKM. Trimming shortened V by 8 bases and J by 4 bases, and 16 bases separated the two germline ends. The CDR3 spans 14 residues. CDR3: CASSRPVGSDTQYF. The CDR3 coding sequence is TGTGCCAGCTCACGGCCGGTAGGGTCAGATACGCAGTATTTT. Combining the CDR3 with reference TRBV28 and TRBJ2-3 gives the whole variable domain DVKVTQSSRYLVKRTGEKVFLECVQDMDHENMFWYRQDPGLGLRLIYFSYDVKMKEKGDIPEGYSVSREKKERFSLILESASTNQTSMYLCASSRPVGSDTQYFGPGTRLTVL.

This clonotype was picked up many times. The V gene is TRBV20-1, the J gene TRBJ2-1; TRBD2 agrees at 8 bases. The germline V gene has CDR1 DFQATT and CDR2 SNEGSKA (reference sequence). The J segment lost 0 bases and the V segment lost 1 base, leaving 8 bases of the junction unmatched. The CDR3 has 17 residues. The CDR3 DNA reads as TGCAGTGCTAGAGGTAGCGGGACTTGGAGCTCCTACAATGAGCAGTTCTTC. Protein: CSARGSGTWSSYNEQFF.

The rearrangement links TRBV20-1 to TRBJ2-1, with D maybe TRBD1 (7 bases). This CDR3 spans 14 amino acids. Germline V CDR1 and CDR2: DFQATT, SNEGSKA (reference sequence). Between the trimmed V and J ends, which lost 5 bases and 0 bases, there was a span of 11 bases. The CDR3 DNA follows: TGCAGTGCTGTGCAGGGGGGCTCCTACAATGAGCAGTTCTTC. Translated, it gives CSAVQGGSYNEQFF.

V usage is TRBV29-1 and J usage is TRBJ2-1; D is uncertain. Germline CDR1 is SQVTM and CDR2 is ANQGSEA. The V end was cut by 3 bases, the J end by 0 bases, with 12 bases between. The CDR3 has 15 amino acids. The CDR3 coding sequence is TGCAGCGTTGATCGGGCATCCAGCTCCTACAATGAGCAGTTCTTC. Its protein is CSVDRASSSYNEQFF.

The chain combines TRBV20-1 with TRBJ1-1; TRBD1 is a possible D gene (6 bases). The V end lost 1 base, the J end lost 4 bases, and 16 bases lay between the germline ends. Germline CDR1 DFQATT, CDR2 SNEGSKA (reference sequence). This CDR3 region has 15 residues. The CDR3 spells CSARGGPGAITEAFF. For the CDR3, the DNA is TGCAGTGCTAGAGGGGGACCAGGGGCTATCACTGAAGCTTTCTTT.

CDR3 protein: CSVWGTLIAANVLTF. CDR3 bases: TGCAGCGTTTGGGGCACGCTTATTGCGGCCAACGTCCTGACTTTC. The chain couples TRBV29-1 to TRBJ2-6, with TRBD1 as a possible D gene (5 bases). The CDR3 is made up of 15 amino acids. Germline CDR1 and CDR2: SQVTM and ANQGSEA. V was cut by 5 bases and J by 6 bases, with 17 bases left in between. The whole variable domain, remainder taken from reference TRBV29-1 and TRBJ2-6, is SAVISQKPSRDICQRGTSLTIQCQVDSQVTMMFWYRQQPGQSLTLIATANQGSEATYESGFVIDKFPISRPNLTFSTLTVSNMSPEDSSIYLCSVWGTLIAANVLTFGAGSRLTVL.

The chain joins TRBV20-1 to TRBJ2-4, with D hard to call. Germline V gene sequence: CDR1 DFQATT, CDR2 SNEGSKA (reference sequence). V was cut by 0 bases and J by 13 bases, with 19 bases left in between. This CDR3 is 14 amino acids long. This chain's CDR3 is CSAREARESNQQYF. In nucleotides, the CDR3 is TGCAGTGCTAGAGAAGCCAGAGAAAGTAACCAGCAGTACTTC.

This clonotype occurred many times. CDR3 sequence: CASSFGDRNSPLHF. The CDR3 bases are TGCGCCAGCAGCTTCGGCGACAGGAATTCACCCCTCCACTTT. This chain links TRBV5-1 with TRBJ1-6; D perhaps matches TRBD1 (6 bases). Germline CDR1 and CDR2: SGHRS and YFSETQ. V was clipped by 2 bases and J by 7 bases, with 10 bases between them. The CDR3 extends over 14 amino acids.

This clonotype was found a few times. The chain links TRBV20-1 to TRBJ2-3; TRBD2 matches at 13 bases. The CDR3 totals 14 residues. Losses at the gene ends were 6 bases for V and 11 bases for J; bases not matched to a gene: 11. Germline V CDR1 and CDR2: DFQATT, SNEGSKA (reference sequence). The CDR3 spells CSASGLAGDRQQYF. The CDR3 DNA reads TGCAGTGCATCAGGACTAGCGGGGGATCGCCAGCAGTATTTT.

The rearrangement links TRBV28 to TRBJ2-5, with TRBD1 matching over 9 bases. This CDR3 region has 16 residues. V trimming: 3 bases; J trimming: 0 bases; junction bases outside the gene matches: 5. Germline values: CDR1 MDHEN, CDR2 SYDVKM. This chain's CDR3 is CASSFGTGKNQETQYF. CDR3 DNA sequence: TGTGCCAGCAGTTTCGGGACAGGGAAGAACCAAGAGACCCAGTACTTC.

The chain joins TRBV7-2 to TRBJ2-1; possibly TRBD2 for D (6 bases). This CDR3 has 15 amino acids. Trimming pared 5 bases from V and 1 base from J, leaving 12 bases between. Germline V gene lookup returns CDR1 SGHTA and CDR2 FQGNSA. CDR3 bases: TGTGCCAGCAGCGACGGGACTTCTTCCTACAATGAGCAGTTCTTC. This encodes CASSDGTSSYNEQFF.

The V and J genes are TRBV11-2 and TRBJ2-7, with 11 bases identical to TRBD2. The CDR3 has 15 residues. V lost 6 bases, J lost 3 bases, and 7 bases stayed unmatched. Germline V CDR1 and CDR2: SGHAT, FQNNGV. The CDR3 loop is CASSRTSGSNYEQYF. CDR3 DNA sequence: TGTGCCAGCAGTCGTACTAGCGGGAGTAACTACGAGCAGTACTTC.

This chain uses TRBV6-2 or TRBV6-3 with TRBJ2-1; 10 bases fit TRBD1. CDR1 is MNHEY, CDR2 SVGEGT, per germline. CDR3 length: 14 residues. The V segment lost 7 bases and the J segment 8 bases; nucleotides outside the gene matches: 8. The CDR3 here is CASTKRTGGDEQFF. The DNA of the CDR3 is TGTGCCAGCACCAAGCGGACAGGGGGAGATGAGCAGTTCTTC.

This clonotype came up many times. V and J are TRBV9 and TRBJ2-7, with no clear D. Trimming pared 1 base from V and 0 bases from J, leaving 8 bases between. CDR1 is SGDLS and CDR2 is YYNGEE in the germline V gene. The CDR3 length is 14 residues. In DNA, the CDR3 is TGTGCCAGCAGCGTATCACGGAGCTCCTACGAGCAGTACTTC. This sequence encodes CASSVSRSSYEQYF.

This clonotype was observed once. The genes are TRBV12-3 or TRBV12-4 and TRBJ2-1; 11 bases agree with TRBD2. The DNA end is more similar to TRBJ2-7, so the J call may be wrong. This CDR3 region has 15 residues. CDR3 bases: TGTGCCAGCACCCTAGCGGGGGGAACTAGGCACGAGCAGTACTTC. It is translated as CASTLAGGTRHEQYF.

V and J are TRBV5-5 and TRBJ2-1; no definite D call. This CDR3 region has 13 residues. CDR1 is SGHKS, CDR2 YYEKEE, per germline (reference sequence). V lost 3 bases and J lost 9, with 13 bases in between. CDR3 region: CASSWAEFAEQFF. In DNA, the CDR3 is TGTGCCAGCAGCTGGGCCGAGTTCGCTGAGCAGTTCTTC.

This clonotype was recorded at least ten times. The chain joins TRBV5-1 to TRBJ2-6; D may be TRBD1 (6 bases). Between the trimmed V and J ends, which lost 4 bases and 4 bases, there was a span of 12 bases. The germline V gene has CDR1 SGHRS and CDR2 YFSETQ. The CDR3 consists of 15 residues. CDR3 sequence reads: CASSPTGLGANVLTF. In nucleotides, the CDR3 is TGCGCCAGCAGCCCCACAGGGTTAGGGGCCAACGTCCTGACTTTC.

V usage is TRBV29-1 and J usage is TRBJ2-4, with D perhaps matching TRBD2 (6 bases). Trimming removed 7 bases at V and 5 bases at J, with 6 bases between. The CDR3 totals 10 residues. The germline gives CDR1 SQVTM, CDR2 ANQGSEA. The CDR3 protein is CSGGENIQYF. CDR3 nucleotides: TGCAGCGGCGGGGAAAACATTCAGTACTTC.

On this clonotype itself: A clone one base away is much larger, so this may be a read error. The V and J genes are TRBV3-1 and TRBJ2-6, with TRBD1 as a possible D gene (5 bases). CDR3 size: 15 residues. Germline V gene lookup returns CDR1 LGHDT and CDR2 YNNKEL (reference sequence). The CDR3 DNA sequence: TGTGCCAGCAGCCAAGCTTACTCTGGGGCCAACGTCCCGACTTTC. Translating gives CASSQAYSGANVPTF.

The chain recombines TRBV21-1 with TRBJ2-5. TRBV21-1 represents a pseudogene. The length of the CDR3 is 15 residues. The CDR3 here is CASSKQLTVYNEQYF. For the CDR3, the DNA is TGTGCCAGCAGCAAACAGCTAACAGTTTACAATGAGCAGTACTTC.